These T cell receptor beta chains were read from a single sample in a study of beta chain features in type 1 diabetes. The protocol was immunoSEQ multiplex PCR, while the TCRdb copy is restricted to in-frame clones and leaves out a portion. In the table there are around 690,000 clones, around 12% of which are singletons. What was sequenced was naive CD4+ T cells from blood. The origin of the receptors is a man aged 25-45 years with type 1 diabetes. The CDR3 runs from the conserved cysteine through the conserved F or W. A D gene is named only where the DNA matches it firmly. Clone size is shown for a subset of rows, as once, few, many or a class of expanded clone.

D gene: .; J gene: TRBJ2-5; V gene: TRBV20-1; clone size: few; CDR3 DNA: TGCAGTGCTTTAGTAGGAGAGACCCAGTACTTC; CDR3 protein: CSALVGETQYF
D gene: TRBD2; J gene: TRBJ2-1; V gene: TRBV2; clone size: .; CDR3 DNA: TGTGCCAGCAGGTCGGGACTAGCGGAAAACCCTTCCTACAATGAGCAGTTCTTC; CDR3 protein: CASRSGLAENPSYNEQFF
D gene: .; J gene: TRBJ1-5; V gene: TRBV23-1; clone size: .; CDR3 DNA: TGCGCCAGCATGGCCAGACAGAATGATCAGCCCCAGCATTTT; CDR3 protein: CASMARQNDQPQHF
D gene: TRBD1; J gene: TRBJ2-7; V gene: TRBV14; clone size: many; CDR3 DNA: TGTGCCAGCAGCCGGCGGACAGGGAGCGAGCAGTACTTC; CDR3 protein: CASSRRTGSEQYF
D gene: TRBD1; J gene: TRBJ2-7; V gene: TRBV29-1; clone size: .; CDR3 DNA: TGCAGCGTTCTACCCCGGGACAGGGACTACGAGCAGTACTTC; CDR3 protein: CSVLPRDRDYEQYF
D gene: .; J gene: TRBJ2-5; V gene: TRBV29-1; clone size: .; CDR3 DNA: TGCAGCGTCGGATCGGCAATTCAAGAGACCCAGTACTTC; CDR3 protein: CSVGSAIQETQYF
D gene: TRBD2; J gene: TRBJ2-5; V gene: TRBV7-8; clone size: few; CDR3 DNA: TGTGCCAGCAGCTTAGCTGGCCTAGCGGGGGGAAAGACCCAGTACTTC; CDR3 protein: CASSLAGLAGGKTQYF
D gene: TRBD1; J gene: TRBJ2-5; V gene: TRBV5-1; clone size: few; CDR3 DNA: TGCGCCAGCACCATTCTGGGACAGCGACAAGAGACCCAGTACTTC; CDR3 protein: CASTILGQRQETQYF
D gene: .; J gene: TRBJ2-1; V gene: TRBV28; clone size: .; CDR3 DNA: TGTGCCAGCAGTCTGCCGCAGGGGCCAAGCTCCTACAATGAGCAGTTCTTC; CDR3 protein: CASSLPQGPSSYNEQFF
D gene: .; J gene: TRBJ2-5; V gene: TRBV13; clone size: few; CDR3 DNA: TGTGCCAGCAGCTTAGGCGGGCAAGAGACCCAGTACTTC; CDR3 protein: CASSLGGQETQYF
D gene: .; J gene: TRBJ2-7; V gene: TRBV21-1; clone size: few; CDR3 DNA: TGTGCCAGCAGGCCGTGCCACCTGATGCACGAGCAGTACTTC; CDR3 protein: CASRPCHLMHEQYF
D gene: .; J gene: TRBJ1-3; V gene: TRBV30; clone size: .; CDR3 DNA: TGTGCCTGGAGCGCCCACCCTGGACAGTGGGTTAACACCATATATTTT; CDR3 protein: CAWSAHPGQWVNTIYF
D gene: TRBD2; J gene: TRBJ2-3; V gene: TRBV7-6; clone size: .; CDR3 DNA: TGTGCCAGCAGCTTAATAGCGGGGGGCGCAGATACGCAGTATTTT; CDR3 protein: CASSLIAGGADTQYF
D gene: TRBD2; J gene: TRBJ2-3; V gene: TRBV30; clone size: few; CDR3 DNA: TGTGCCTGGAAACCGGGATTGACTAGCGGAGATACGCAGTATTTT; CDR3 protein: CAWKPGLTSGDTQYF
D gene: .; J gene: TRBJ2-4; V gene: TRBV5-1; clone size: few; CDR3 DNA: TGCGCCAGCAGCCCCAGACGGGCTCTAGCCAAAAACATTCAGTACTTC; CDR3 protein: CASSPRRALAKNIQYF
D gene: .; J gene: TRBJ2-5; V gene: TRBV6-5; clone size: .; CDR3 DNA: TGTGCCAGCAATCAACTAGGGAGCCAAGAGACCCAGTACTTC; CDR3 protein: CASNQLGSQETQYF
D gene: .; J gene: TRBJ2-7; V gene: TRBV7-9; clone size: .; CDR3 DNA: TGTGCCAGCAGCCCGATGGCCCCCTACGAGCAGTACTTC; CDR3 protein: CASSPMAPYEQYF
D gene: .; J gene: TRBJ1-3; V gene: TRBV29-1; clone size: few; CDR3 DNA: TGCAGCGTTGATAGTACTGGAAACACCATATATTTT; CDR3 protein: CSVDSTGNTIYF
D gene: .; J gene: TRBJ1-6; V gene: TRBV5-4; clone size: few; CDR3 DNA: TGTGCCAGCAGCTTGGAGGTCGACAGTGGAATATCACCCCTCCACTTT; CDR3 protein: CASSLEVDSGISPLHF
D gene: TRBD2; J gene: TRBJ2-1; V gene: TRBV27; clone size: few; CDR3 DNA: TGTGCCAGCAGTTTATATAAACGACTAGCGGGGGAAACAAATGAGCAGTTCTTC; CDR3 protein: CASSLYKRLAGETNEQFF
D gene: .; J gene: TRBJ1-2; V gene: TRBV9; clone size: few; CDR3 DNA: TGTGCCAGCAGCCCCAGGGACCGAGGTAACTATGGCTACACCTTC; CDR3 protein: CASSPRDRGNYGYTF
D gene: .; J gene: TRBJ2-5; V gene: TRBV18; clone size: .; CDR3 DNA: TGTGCCAGCTCACCGACGGAGACCCAGTACTTC; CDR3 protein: CASSPTETQYF
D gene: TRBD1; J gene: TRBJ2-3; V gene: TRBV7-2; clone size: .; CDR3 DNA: TGTGCCAGCAGCTTAAGTGGGACAGGGTTAGATACGCAGTATTTT; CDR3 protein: CASSLSGTGLDTQYF
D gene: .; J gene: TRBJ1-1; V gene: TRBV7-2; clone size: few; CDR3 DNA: TGTGCCAGCAGCTTTGGGGGGAACACTGAAGCTTTCTTT; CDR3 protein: CASSFGGNTEAFF
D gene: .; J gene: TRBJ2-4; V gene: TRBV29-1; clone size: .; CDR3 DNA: TGCAGCGTTGAATCCGACAGCGGAAACATTCAGTACTTC; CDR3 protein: CSVESDSGNIQYF
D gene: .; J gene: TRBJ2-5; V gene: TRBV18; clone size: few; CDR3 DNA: TGTGCCAGCTCACGGACAGTTGGAAGAGAGACCCAGTACTTC; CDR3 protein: CASSRTVGRETQYF
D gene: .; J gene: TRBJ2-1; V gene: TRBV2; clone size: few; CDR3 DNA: TGTGCCAGCAGTGAGGACGGTTCCTACAATGAGCAGTTCTTC; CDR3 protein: CASSEDGSYNEQFF
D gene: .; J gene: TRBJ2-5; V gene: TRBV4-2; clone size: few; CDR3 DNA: TGTGCCAGCAGCCAAGATTACGGGGCTCAAGAGACCCAGTACTTC; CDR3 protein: CASSQDYGAQETQYF
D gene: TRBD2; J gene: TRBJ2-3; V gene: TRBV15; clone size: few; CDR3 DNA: TGTGCCACCAGCAGAGACGCCGGGACTAGCGAAACAGATACGCAGTATTTT; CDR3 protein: CATSRDAGTSETDTQYF
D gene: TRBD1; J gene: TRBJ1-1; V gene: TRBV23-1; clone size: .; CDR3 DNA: TGCGCCAGCACCTTGACAGGGAAAGAATCTGAAGCTTTCTTT; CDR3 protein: CASTLTGKESEAFF
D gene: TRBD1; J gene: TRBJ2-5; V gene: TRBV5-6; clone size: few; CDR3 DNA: TGTGCCAGCAGCACTGGACAGGCGTGGTACCAAGAGACCCAGTACTTC; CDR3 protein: CASSTGQAWYQETQYF
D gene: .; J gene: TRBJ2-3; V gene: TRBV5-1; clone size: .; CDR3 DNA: TGCGCCAGCAGCTTGGAGCAGGACACAGATACGCAGTATTTT; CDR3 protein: CASSLEQDTDTQYF
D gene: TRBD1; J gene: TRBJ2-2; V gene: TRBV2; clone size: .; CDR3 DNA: TGTGCCAGCATCGGACAGGGGTACACCGGGGAGCTGTTTTTT; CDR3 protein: CASIGQGYTGELFF
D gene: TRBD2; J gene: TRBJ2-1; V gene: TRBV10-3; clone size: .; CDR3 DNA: TGTGCCATCAGTGAGTCCTGGCGGACTAGTCAAGACAATGAGCAGTTCTTC; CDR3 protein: CAISESWRTSQDNEQFF
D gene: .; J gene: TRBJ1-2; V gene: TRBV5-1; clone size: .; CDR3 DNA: TGCGCCAGCAGCTTAAGGGGGAACTATGGCTACACCTTC; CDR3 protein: CASSLRGNYGYTF
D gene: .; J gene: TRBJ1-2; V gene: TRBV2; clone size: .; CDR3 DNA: TGTGCCAGCAGTGATGGGACATGGCCGGGCTACACCTTC; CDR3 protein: CASSDGTWPGYTF
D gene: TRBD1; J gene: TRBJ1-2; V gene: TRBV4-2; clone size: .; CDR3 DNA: TGTGCCAGCAGCCAACCGGGACAGGGGGCTCCCGGCTACACCTTC; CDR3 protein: CASSQPGQGAPGYTF
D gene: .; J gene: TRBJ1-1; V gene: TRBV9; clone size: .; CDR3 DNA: TGTGCCAGCAGCGCCCGGGGGACGGACACTGAAGCTTTCTTT; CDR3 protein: CASSARGTDTEAFF
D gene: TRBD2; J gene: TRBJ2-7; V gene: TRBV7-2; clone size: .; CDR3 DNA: TGTGCCAGCAGCTTAGTCGGGAGCGGGAACTCCTACGAGCAGTACTTC; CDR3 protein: CASSLVGSGNSYEQYF
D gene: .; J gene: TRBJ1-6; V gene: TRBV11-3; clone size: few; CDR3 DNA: TGTGCCAGCAGCTTAGATGGGCAGGGTGGTCGATCACCCCTCCACTTT; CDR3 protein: CASSLDGQGGRSPLHF
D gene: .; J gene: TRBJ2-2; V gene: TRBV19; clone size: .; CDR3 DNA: TGTGCCAGTAGTGCGATGGGACCGGGGGAGCTGTTTTTT; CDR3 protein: CASSAMGPGELFF
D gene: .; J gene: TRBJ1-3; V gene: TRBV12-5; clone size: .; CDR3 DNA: TGTGCTAGTGGCTCTGACATGCGAGGGGACTCTGGAAACACCATATATTTT; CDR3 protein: CASGSDMRGDSGNTIYF
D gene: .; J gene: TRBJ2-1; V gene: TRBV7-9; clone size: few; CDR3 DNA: TGTGCCAGCAGCGGTCGACCCGGGGGCAGCCACAATGAGCAGTTCTTC; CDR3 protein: CASSGRPGGSHNEQFF
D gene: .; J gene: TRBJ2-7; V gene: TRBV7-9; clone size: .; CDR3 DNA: TGTGCCAGCTCAGTGGGCTACGAGCAGTACTTC; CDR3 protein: CASSVGYEQYF
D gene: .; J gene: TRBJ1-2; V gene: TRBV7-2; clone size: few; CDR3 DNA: TGTGCCAGCAGCTTATGGGGGCGAGATGGCTACACCTTC; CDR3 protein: CASSLWGRDGYTF
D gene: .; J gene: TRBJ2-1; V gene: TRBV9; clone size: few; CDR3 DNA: TGTGCCAGCAGCGTAACACTACACCTCCGCGATGAGCAGTTCTTC; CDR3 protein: CASSVTLHLRDEQFF
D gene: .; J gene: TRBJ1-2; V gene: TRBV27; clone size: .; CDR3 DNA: TGTGCCAGCAGTCGTGACCCGGGGGCGCTCTATGGCTACACCTTC; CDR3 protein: CASSRDPGALYGYTF
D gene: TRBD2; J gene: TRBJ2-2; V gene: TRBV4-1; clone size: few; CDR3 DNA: TGCGCCAGCAGGCCTAGCGGGACGAACACCGGGGAGCTGTTTTTT; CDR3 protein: CASRPSGTNTGELFF
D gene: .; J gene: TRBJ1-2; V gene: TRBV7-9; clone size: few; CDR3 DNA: TGTGCCAGCAGCTTAGCCGGCGTAACTATTGGCTACACCTTC; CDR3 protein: CASSLAGVTIGYTF
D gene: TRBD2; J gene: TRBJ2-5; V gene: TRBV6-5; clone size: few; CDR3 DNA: TGTGCCAGCAGTCATGGGGCGGGGGTAAAAGAGACCCAGTACTTC; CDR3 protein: CASSHGAGVKETQYF
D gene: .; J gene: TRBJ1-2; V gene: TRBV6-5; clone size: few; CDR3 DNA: TGTGCCAGCAGTCCCCGGGGGGGCAGCTATGGCTACACCTTC; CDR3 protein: CASSPRGGSYGYTF
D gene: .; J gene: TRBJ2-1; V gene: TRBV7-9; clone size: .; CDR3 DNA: TGTGCCAGCAGCCCTATTGAAACGGGGGCCTACAATGAGCAGTTCTTC; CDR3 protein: CASSPIETGAYNEQFF
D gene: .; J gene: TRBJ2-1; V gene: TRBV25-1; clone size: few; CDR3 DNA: TGTGCCAGCAGTGAATATGTGAAAAACGGATACAATGAGCAGTTCTTC; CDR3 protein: CASSEYVKNGYNEQFF
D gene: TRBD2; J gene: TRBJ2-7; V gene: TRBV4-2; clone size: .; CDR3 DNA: TGTGCCAGCAGCCAGGATAGCGGGGGGGCCCTCGAGCAGTACTTC; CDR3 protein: CASSQDSGGALEQYF
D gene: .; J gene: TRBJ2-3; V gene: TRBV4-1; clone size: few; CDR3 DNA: TGCGCCAGCAGCCAAGGGTCCCTCCCAGCGGGAGATACGCAGTATTTT; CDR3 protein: CASSQGSLPAGDTQYF
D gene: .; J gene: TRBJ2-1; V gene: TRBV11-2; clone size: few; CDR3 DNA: TGTGCCAGCAGCTTAGGCTCCTACAATGAGCAGTTCTTC; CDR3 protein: CASSLGSYNEQFF
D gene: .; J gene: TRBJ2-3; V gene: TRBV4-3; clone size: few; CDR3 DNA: TGCGCCAGCAGCGTCCCCGGGACGCCAGGTACGCAGTATTTT; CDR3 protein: CASSVPGTPGTQYF
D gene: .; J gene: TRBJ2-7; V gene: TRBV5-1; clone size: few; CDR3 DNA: TGCGCCAGCTCAGACAGCGACTACGAGCAGTACTTC; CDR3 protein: CASSDSDYEQYF
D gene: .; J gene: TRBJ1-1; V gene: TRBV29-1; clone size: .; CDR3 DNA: TGCAGCGTTGTGGGGGCCGGTCGAACTGAAGCTTTCTTT; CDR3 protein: CSVVGAGRTEAFF